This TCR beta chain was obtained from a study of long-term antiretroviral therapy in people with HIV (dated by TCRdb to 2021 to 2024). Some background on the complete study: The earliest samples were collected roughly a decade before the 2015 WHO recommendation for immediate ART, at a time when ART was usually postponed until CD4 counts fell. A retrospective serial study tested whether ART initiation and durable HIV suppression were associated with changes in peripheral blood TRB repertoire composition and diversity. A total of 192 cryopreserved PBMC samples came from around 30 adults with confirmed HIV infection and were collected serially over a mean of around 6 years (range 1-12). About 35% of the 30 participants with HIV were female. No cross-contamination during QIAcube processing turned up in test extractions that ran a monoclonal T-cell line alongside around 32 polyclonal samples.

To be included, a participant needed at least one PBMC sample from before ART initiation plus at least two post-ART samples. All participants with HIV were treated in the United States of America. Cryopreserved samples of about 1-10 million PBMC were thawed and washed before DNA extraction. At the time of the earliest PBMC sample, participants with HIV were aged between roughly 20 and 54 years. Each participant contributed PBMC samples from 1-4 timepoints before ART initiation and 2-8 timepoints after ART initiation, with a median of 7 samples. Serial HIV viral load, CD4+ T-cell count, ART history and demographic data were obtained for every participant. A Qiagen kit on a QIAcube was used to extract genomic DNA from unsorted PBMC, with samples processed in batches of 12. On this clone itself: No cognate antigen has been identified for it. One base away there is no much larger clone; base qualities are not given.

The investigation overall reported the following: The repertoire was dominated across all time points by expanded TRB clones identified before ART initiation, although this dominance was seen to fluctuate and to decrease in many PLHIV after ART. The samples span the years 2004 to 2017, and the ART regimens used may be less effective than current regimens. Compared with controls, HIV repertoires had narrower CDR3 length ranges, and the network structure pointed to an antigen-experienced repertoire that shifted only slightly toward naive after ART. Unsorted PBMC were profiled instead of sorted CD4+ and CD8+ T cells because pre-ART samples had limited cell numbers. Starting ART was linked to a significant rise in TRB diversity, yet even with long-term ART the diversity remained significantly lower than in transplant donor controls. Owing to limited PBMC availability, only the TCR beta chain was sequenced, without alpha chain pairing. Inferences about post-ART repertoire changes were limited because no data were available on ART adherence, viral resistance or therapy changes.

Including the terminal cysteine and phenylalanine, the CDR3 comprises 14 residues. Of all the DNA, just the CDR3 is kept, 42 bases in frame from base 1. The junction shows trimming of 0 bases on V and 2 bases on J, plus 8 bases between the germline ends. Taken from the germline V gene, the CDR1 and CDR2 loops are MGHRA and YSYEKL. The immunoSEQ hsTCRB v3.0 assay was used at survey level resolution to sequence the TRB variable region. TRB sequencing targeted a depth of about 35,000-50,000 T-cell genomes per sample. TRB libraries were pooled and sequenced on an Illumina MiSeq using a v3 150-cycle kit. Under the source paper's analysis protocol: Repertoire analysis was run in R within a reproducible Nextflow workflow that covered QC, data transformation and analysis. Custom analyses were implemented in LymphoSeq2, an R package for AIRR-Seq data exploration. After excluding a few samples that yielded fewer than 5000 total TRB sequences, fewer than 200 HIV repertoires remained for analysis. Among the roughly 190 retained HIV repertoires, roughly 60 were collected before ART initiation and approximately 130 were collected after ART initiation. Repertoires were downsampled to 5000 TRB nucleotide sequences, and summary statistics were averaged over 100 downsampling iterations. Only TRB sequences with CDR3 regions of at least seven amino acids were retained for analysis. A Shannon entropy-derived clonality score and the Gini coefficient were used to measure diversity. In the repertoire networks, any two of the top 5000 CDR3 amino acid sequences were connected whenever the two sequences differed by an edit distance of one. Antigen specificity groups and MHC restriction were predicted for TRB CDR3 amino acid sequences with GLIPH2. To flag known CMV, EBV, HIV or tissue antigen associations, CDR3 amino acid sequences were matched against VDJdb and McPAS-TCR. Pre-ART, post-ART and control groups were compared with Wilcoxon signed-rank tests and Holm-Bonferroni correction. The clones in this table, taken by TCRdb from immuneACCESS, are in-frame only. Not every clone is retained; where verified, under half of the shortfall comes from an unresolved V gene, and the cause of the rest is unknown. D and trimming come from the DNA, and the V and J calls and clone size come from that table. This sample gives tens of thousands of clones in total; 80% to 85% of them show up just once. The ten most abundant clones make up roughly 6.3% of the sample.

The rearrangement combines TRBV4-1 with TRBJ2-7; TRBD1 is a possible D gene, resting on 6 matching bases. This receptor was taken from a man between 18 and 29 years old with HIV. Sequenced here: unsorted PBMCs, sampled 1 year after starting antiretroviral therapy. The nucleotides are TGCGCCAGCAGCCAAGACGGACAGACCTACGAGCAGTACTTC. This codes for CASSQDGQTYEQYF.